These T cell receptor beta chains were read from a single sample in a study of regulatory T cells in long-lasting Graves disease. TCRdb re-derived calls from the multiplex PCR reads in MiXCR, one entry per CDR3 protein. The sample records some 340,000 distinct CDR3 sequences, about 23% being singletons. Sample: peripheral blood mononuclear cells (PBMCs), taken when the disease was refractory, from a patient treated with antithyroid drugs. All receptors derive from a woman aged 40 to 49 with Graves disease. The CDR3 runs from the conserved cysteine through the conserved F or W. D genes are given only for firm matches. Only some rows state a clone size, as once, few, many or a class for expanded clones.

many	TRBV28	TRBJ1-5	13	.	CASSPHRVQPQHF	TGTGCCAGCAGTCCCCACAGGGTGCAGCCCCAGCATTTT
many	TRBV13	TRBJ2-7	15	TRBD1	CASSLAGRGSYEQYF	TGTGCCAGCAGCTTAGCCGGCAGGGGGTCCTACGAGCAGTACTTC
many	TRBV29-1	TRBJ1-1	13	.	CSVTQGRGTEAFF	TGCAGCGTTACACAGGGTCGTGGCACTGAAGCTTTCTTT
many	TRBV28	TRBJ1-5	15	.	CASSLGGGRNQPQHF	TGTGCCAGCAGTTTAGGTGGGGGGCGGAATCAGCCCCAGCATTTT
many	TRBV7-9	TRBJ2-7	13	.	CASSSTGEGEQYF	TGTGCCAGCAGTAGTACAGGGGAGGGCGAGCAGTACTTC
once	TRBV4-1	TRBJ2-7	16	TRBD2	CASSRGRASGRYEQYF	TGCGCCAGCAGCCGAGGTCGGGCTAGCGGGAGGTACGAGCAGTACTTC
few	TRBV7-9	TRBJ2-5	14	.	CASSFSIGEETQYF	TGTGCCAGCAGCTTTTCGATTGGCGAAGAGACCCAGTACTTC
.	TRBV12-3/TRBV12-4	TRBJ1-4	15	.	CASSDPGTLDEKLFF	TGTGCCAGCAGTGACCCCGGGACTTTGGATGAAAAACTGTTTTTT
.	TRBV4-1	TRBJ1-1	17	TRBD1	CASSQITGGRGNTEAFF	TGCGCCAGCAGCCAGATTACAGGGGGAAGAGGTAACACTGAAGCTTTCTTT
many	TRBV5-1	TRBJ2-7	14	.	CASSWGQASYEQYF	TGCGCCAGCAGCTGGGGGCAGGCCTCCTACGAGCAGTACTTC
many	TRBV2	TRBJ2-5	14	TRBD1	CAGQNGTGLKTQYF	TGTGCCGGTCAAAATGGGACAGGGTTGAAGACCCAGTACTTC
.	TRBV28	TRBJ2-1	16	TRBD1	CASSLTATGGKNEQFF	TGTGCCAGCAGTTTAACTGCGACAGGGGGCAAGAATGAGCAGTTCTTC
once	TRBV20-1	TRBJ1-1	14	TRBD1	CSATSRQGLHEAFF	TGCAGTGCCACCTCGAGACAGGGGCTTCATGAAGCTTTCTTT
many	TRBV6-1	TRBJ1-2	14	TRBD1	CASSPKLTGGGYTF	TGTGCCAGCAGTCCCAAACTGACAGGGGGCGGCTACACCTTC
many	TRBV28	TRBJ2-7	14	TRBD1	CASRPDREVYEQYF	TGTGCCAGCCGACCGGACAGGGAGGTCTACGAGCAGTACTTC
.	TRBV10-3	TRBJ1-5	13	.	CAISDRLNQPQHF	TGTGCCATCAGTGACCGCCTCAATCAGCCCCAGCATTTT
many	TRBV28	TRBJ2-7	15	TRBD1	CASSSDNRGDYEQYF	TGTGCCAGCAGTTCCGATAACAGGGGGGACTACGAGCAGTACTTC
.	TRBV15	TRBJ2-2	15	.	CATSKKGDGTGELFF	TGTGCCACCAGCAAGAAGGGAGATGGCACCGGGGAGCTGTTTTTT
.	TRBV4-1	TRBJ2-5	14	.	CASSQGVSQETQYF	TGCGCCAGCAGCCAAGGGGTATCACAAGAGACCCAGTACTTC
.	TRBV11-2	TRBJ1-1	15	.	CASSLVRGGGTEAFF	TGTGCCAGCAGCTTAGTGCGGGGGGGGGGGACTGAAGCTTTCTTT
many	TRBV12-3/TRBV12-4	TRBJ2-6	18	TRBD2	CASRTERGGHSGANVLTF	TGTGCCAGCAGAACAGAACGGGGGGGGCACTCTGGGGCCAACGTCCTGACTTTC
many	TRBV20-1	TRBJ2-7	13	TRBD1	CSAAGTGVSEQYF	TGCAGTGCTGCCGGGACAGGGGTTTCCGAGCAGTACTTC